This entry features one T cell receptor beta chain sequence. Trimming left V 4 bases short and J 1 base short, with 13 bases between. CDR3 length: 15 amino acids. CDR1 is LNHNV, CDR2 YYDKDF, per germline (reference sequence). Investigators took about 10 milliliters of peripheral blood from every donor. This entry comes from a study of blood T cells in healthy people across ages. With a J-beta primer mix and a sample-barcoded 5' primer, a second PCR ran about 7 to 11 cycles. Through a template-switch adaptor with 12 random nucleotides, each cDNA molecule received a tag. TCRdb recomputed calls from the 5' RACE reads with MiXCR, one row per CDR3 protein. The sample records roughly 700,000 distinct CDR3 sequences, 20% to 25% being singletons. This sample was also put to use in a study of T cells of mothers and their children. This second study says: Donation involved a few healthy Caucasian mothers and the six children that they had.

This clonotype was obtained from a boy younger than 18 in good health. J is TRBJ2-5 and V is TRBV15, with D possibly being TRBD1 (5 bases). Sequencing was carried out using blood. CDR3: CATSTRRGSQETQYF. CDR3 DNA sequence: TGTGCCACCAGCACCCGAAGGGGATCCCAAGAGACCCAGTACTTC. The whole variable domain, filled in from reference TRBV15 and TRBJ2-5, reads DAMVIQNPRYQVTQFGKPVTLSCSQTLNHNVMYWYQQKSSQAPKLLFHYYDKDFNNEADTPDNFQSRRPNTSFCFLDIRSPGLGDTAMYLCATSTRRGSQETQYFGPGTRLLVL.